This T cell receptor beta chain was profiled in a study of cytomegalovirus exposure and HLA in healthy donors. Study-wide results and limits: A further, later analysis showed that HLA-associated TCR beta chains (compared with equally common others) were more clonally expanded. Later on, a genetic analysis was performed. It linked a missense variant in DCLRE1C with V- and J-gene trimming of TCR beta.

This clone has just a few counts. Its target is not known. PCR was performed using 60 Vbeta and 13 Jbeta primers. Profiling relied on immunoSEQ multiplex PCR, and the TCRdb table lists in-frame clones only, not all of them. Here the sample spans about 94,000 clones, about 7.6% being singletons. The germline V gene encodes CDR1 LNHNV and CDR2 YYDKDF (reference sequence). The V and J ends lost 1 base and 5 bases, in that order; junction bases with no gene match: 7. The CDR3 totals 16 residues. The chain links TRBV15 to TRBJ2-7; the match to TRBD2 covers 11 bases. The source material was PBMCs. This TCR was sampled from a man aged 45-65 years in good health and CMV-seronegative. The CDR3 protein is CATSRGGTSGGNEQYF. The CDR3 DNA reads TGTGCCACCAGCAGAGGAGGGACTAGCGGAGGAAACGAGCAGTACTTC.